This TCR beta chain is drawn from a study of blood T cell repertoires in COVID-19 (dated by TCRdb to about 2020). Regarding the research as a whole: The collaborator samples originated in the United States, Italy and Spain and spanned the acute and convalescent phases of COVID-19. Deeply sampled blood TCRbeta repertoires from subjects exposed to, actively infected with, or recovered from COVID-19 were included in the dataset. The material from the prospective study consisted of cDNA or gDNA derived from T cells, B-cell-depleted T cells, or PBMCs. Sample metadata almost always included a de-identified subject ID, COVID-19 status, age in years and sex. A freely available public database, intended as a resource for researchers studying the immune response to SARS-CoV-2, is where the repertoires were released. Samples were obtained from the ongoing ImmuneRACE study (first 160 participants) and from some 1,300 subjects provided by 6 global collaborators. HLA class I and class II types, where available, came from metadata supplied by the sample provider rather than from assay-based typing. The study at large found these results: The amount of clinical and demographic metadata varied by source and participant and was provided uncurated.

A word on this clone: It has no known antigen specificity. No base-level quality is on record; no much larger clone is a single base apart.

TCRbeta CDR3 regions were amplified from genomic DNA by means of the immunoSEQ Assay, a bias-controlled multiplex PCR. On the authors' methods: The number of nucleated cells in each sample was estimated from the amplification of reference gene primers within the assay. To quantify the absolute abundance of each unique TCRbeta CDR3 rearrangement, sequence reads were collapsed and filtered. Productive Simpson clonality was computed per sample as the square root of Simpson's diversity index over productive rearrangements. TCRdb provides this immuneACCESS table in a form limited to in-frame rearrangements. Some clones are lacking; in checked studies, under half of them reflect an unresolved V gene, and why the rest are absent is not known. V, J and clone size are taken as reported in that table, and D and trimming were inferred from the DNA itself. In this sample the table shows approximately 54,000 clones, roughly 76% of which occur a single time. In total, the top ten clones hold about 5.3% of the sample.

The collaborating institutions used their own protocols to collect whole blood in K2EDTA tubes. For TCRbeta analysis, collaborator samples were shipped as frozen whole blood, as isolated PBMCs, or as DNA extracted from either sample type. The CDR3, cysteine through phenylalanine, is 16 amino acids long. Only CDR3 DNA remains: 48 bases, in frame from the first base. Deletion took 2 bases off V and 5 bases off J, with a span of 17 bases between the germline ends. CDR1 and CDR2 are read off the germline V gene as SGDLS and YYNGEE. Sequences were obtained from peripheral blood. The chain couples TRBV9 to TRBJ2-1; TRBD1 is a possible D gene, resting on 6 matching bases. The sequence came from a woman aged 55-69 years with acute or convalescent COVID-19. In nucleotides, the sequence is TGTGCCAGCAGCGTTTCCCCCCAGGGGACCAACAATGAGCAGTTCTTC. This translates into CASSVSPQGTNNEQFF.